This T cell receptor beta chain was retrieved from a study of blood T cells in healthy people across ages (dated by TCRdb to 2013 to 2016). For the wider study: Template switching captured roughly one uniquely barcoded TCR beta cDNA molecule per two T cells in model experiments. Age-related changes in TCR beta repertoire diversity were measured in the study by deep sequencing normalized with unique cDNA molecular identifiers. The donors were divided into four age groups: young (average about 15 years), middle-aged (about 39), aged (approximately 64) and long-lived (about 80). To avoid experimental bias, donors of different ages were randomly spread across the sequencing lanes. For two donors (one aged 18 to 29 and one aged 80 or older), the study analyzed two additional independent replicas of 1 million unique cDNA reads from the same blood draw. Overall study results and their limits: Total diversity estimates from one million sequenced T cells were considered lower bounds and underestimates. The percentage of naive T cells measured by flow cytometry correlated strongly with observed TCR beta diversity. Observed TCR beta diversity per million T cells fell roughly linearly with age, and a significant reduction was already apparent by age around 40. Compared with the aged group, the long-lived group had more naive CD4+ T cells, fewer expanded clones and increased TCR diversity, suggesting age selection. The CMV infection status of donors was not known, potentially confounding age-related changes in expanded clonotypes. Conclusive comparison of naive and antigen-experienced compartments was prevented by the profiling of bulk unsorted PBMCs.

The 39 donors, aged roughly 6 to 95 years, were systemically healthy Caucasian individuals from Russia. Ten milliliters of peripheral blood were drawn from each donor into EDTA-treated Vacutainer tubes. Ficoll-Paque density-gradient centrifugation was used to isolate PBMCs, with at least 7 million per sample. Total RNA, at least 5 micrograms per sample, was extracted from PBMCs with Trizol reagent. The percentages of naive CD45RAhigh/CD27high T cells were determined by flow cytometry on a PBMC aliquot from every donor. Preparation of the library involved 5' RACE. Sequencing relied on an Illumina HiSeq 2500. The second PCR ran for about 6 to 12 cycles and used a J-beta primer mix along with a sample-barcoded 5' primer. A unique molecular identifier was introduced onto each TCR beta cDNA molecule by a template-switch 5' adaptor carrying 12 random nucleotides. Each sample yielded at least 3 million CDR3-containing paired-end reads. All of the RNA was converted into first-strand cDNA using the Mint cDNA synthesis kit, with a TRBC-specific oligonucleotide serving as the primer. All cDNA was treated with uracil-DNA glycosylase and then went through a first 18-cycle PCR with the universal primers M1SS and BC2_uni_R. The paper's processing steps were these. Normalization of each sample was performed by random selection of 1 million high-quality reads, each carrying a distinct molecular identifier. Reads with shared molecular identifiers were discarded instead of being binned into consensus sequences. CDR3 identification, clonotype clustering and error correction used MiTCR with a Q25 quality threshold and the strictest error-elimination algorithm. A nonparametric unseen species model with Euler transformation was used to estimate lower-bound total TCR beta diversity. TCRdb trimmed the raw reads at Q25, called clones with MiXCR and kept productive beta chains. Identical CDR3 protein sequences are pooled into one entry, listed with their most common genes and DNA. In this record, the V and J calls reflect TCRdb's handling and not the investigators' own analysis. The sample yields 650,000 to 1,000,000 distinct CDR3 sequences; 30% to 45% were counted once. Clones ranked in the top ten supply 10% to 15% of the sample.

Taken from cysteine to phenylalanine, the CDR3 has 16 residues. The DNA shown is the 48-base CDR3, in frame from base 1. From V the trimming removes 2 bases and from J it removes 6 bases, while the gene matches leave 5 bases of the junction unaccounted for. As regards this clonotype: The antigen it binds to is not known. Base qualities are not at hand, and no much larger clone is one base apart.

Here the chain combines TRBV12-3 or TRBV12-4 and TRBJ1-5, and 12 junctional nucleotides match TRBD1. Sequencing input: blood. The source of this sequence is a man aged 18 to 30 in good health. The DNA reads as follows: TGTGCCAGCAGTTTAACCGGGACAGGGGGCGGTCAGCCCCAGCATTTT. Its protein product is CASSLTGTGGGQPQHF.